The sequence of this T cell receptor (beta chain) was determined in a study of T-cell memory formation after mild COVID-19. Whole-study context: Clusters of TCRs were largely donor specific.

TCRdb re-called the 5' RACE reads through MiXCR, storing one row per CDR3 protein. The sample holds 400,000 to 500,000 distinct CDR3 sequences, about a sixth seen once. V dropped 6 bases and J dropped 3 bases, with 14 bases sitting between them. Per germline, CDR1 MNHEY and CDR2 SVGAGI. The CDR3 extends over 14 amino acids. The receptor was derived from a man between 18 and 29 years old who had mild COVID-19 (a few samples of this study predate the infection). Cell type and time point are not known. The sample was PBMCs or a T cell subset sorted from them (not recorded which). This chain links TRBV6-5 with TRBJ1-1; D unclear. The CDR3 DNA follows: TGTGCCAGCAGCCCCGGGCTCACCCACACTGAAGCTTTCTTT. Residues: CASSPGLTHTEAFF.